A selection of T cell receptor beta chains follows, all from one sample in a study of PD-L1 blockade in urothelial cancer. Clones were read by immunoSEQ multiplex PCR, and TCRdb kept only the in-frame ones, dropping some. The repertoire holds tens of thousands of clones, with approximately 86% as singletons. Sequences were derived from PBMCs, sampled around atezolizumab (anti-PD-L1) treatment. These receptors were collected from a man aged 60-69 years with urothelial cancer. Each CDR3 is given without its conserved first and last residue.

ASSGPRGRGGSHTQY,TRBJ2-3,TRBV2
ASSTSGNKNIQY,TRBJ2-4,TRBV10-1
ASSVASGGYNEQF,TRBJ2-1,TRBV9
ASSLDSNTEAF,TRBJ1-1,TRBV7-7
ASSVQGLYNEQF,TRBJ2-1,TRBV9
ASSTTGLAGELSYEQY,TRBJ2-7,TRBV5-6
AWKPTWTSTDTQY,TRBJ2-3,TRBV30
ASSQDPPGQGRTEAF,TRBJ1-1,TRBV4-3
AWTDGLAGQETQY,TRBJ2-5,TRBV30
AWSVPPRPTNEKLF,TRBJ1-4,TRBV30